This T cell receptor (beta chain) came from a study of blood T cells in healthy people across ages. Looking at the study overall: Per every two T cells, about one barcoded beta molecule was captured by template switching.

Sample-barcoded 5' priming and a J-beta primer mix drove a second PCR of about 7 to 11 cycles. Each cDNA molecule carried a tag from a template-switch adaptor that contained 12 random nucleotides. TCRdb itself ran the 5' RACE reads through MiXCR, one entry per CDR3 protein. The sample includes 380,000 or so distinct CDR3 sequences, roughly half of them seen just once. Overall study results and limits: The diversity estimates, figures obtained from one million T cells, were considered underestimates.

The ends were cut back, 3 bases at V and 3 bases at J, with 9 bases in the middle. CDR1 and CDR2 (germline): DFQATT, SNEGSKA (reference sequence). The CDR3 consists of 14 residues. The amount of total RNA extracted per sample was at least 5.5 micrograms. To note about this clonotype: Its antigen is as yet unknown.

The sequence was collected from a man aged 60-69 years in good health. The source material was blood. The chain employs TRBV20-1 and TRBJ2-6; D gene uncertain. The CDR3 DNA reads TGCAGTGCTAGGTCCCTCGGTGGGGCCAACGTCCTGACTTTC. Its protein product is CSARSLGGANVLTF.